One and the same sample provided the 22 T cell receptor beta chains below, sequenced in a study of CD8 T cells in ankylosing spondylitis. One entry per CDR3 protein results from TCRdb running MiXCR on the 5' RACE reads. The sample has hundreds of thousands of distinct CDR3 sequences; roughly 10% are singletons. Sequences were obtained from blood, either unsorted or a sorted T cell fraction (not recorded which). The receptors were sampled from a male donor with ankylosing spondylitis or in good health (not recorded which).

This clonotype was picked up many times. The chain has TRBV10-3 and TRBJ2-7; D call uncertain. CDR1 is ENHRY, CDR2 SYGVKD, per germline. The CDR3 contains 12 residues. V lost 2 bases to trimming and J lost 0 bases, with 2 bases between them. CDR3 sequence: CAISESSYEQYF. CDR3 coding DNA: TGTGCCATCAGTGAGAGCTCCTACGAGCAGTACTTC.

The chain uses TRBV5-5 and TRBJ2-3; 7 positions match TRBD1. V dropped 2 bases and J dropped 1; count of bases not matched to a gene: 13. CDR1 and CDR2 (germline): SGHKS, YYEKEE (reference sequence). The CDR3 is made up of 18 amino acids. The CDR3 loop is CASSFPDRAYRGTDTQYF. In nucleotides, the CDR3 is TGTGCCAGCAGCTTCCCCGACAGGGCCTATAGGGGCACAGATACGCAGTATTTT.

This clonotype was detected ten times or more. The chain recombines TRBV12-3 or TRBV12-4 with TRBJ1-3, with D unclear. The V end lost 3 bases, the J end lost 0 bases, and 15 bases lay between the germline ends. This CDR3 is 17 amino acids long. CDR3 in amino acids: CASSFTPGWTSGNTIYF. CDR3 DNA sequence: TGTGCCAGCAGTTTTACCCCCGGGTGGACCTCTGGAAACACCATATATTTT.

The rearrangement joins TRBV7-3 to TRBJ2-2, with D uncertain. Trimming cost V 2 bases and J 7 bases, with 5 bases left between them. The CDR3 has 12 amino acids. Germline CDR1 is SGHTA and CDR2 is FQGTGA. CDR3 protein: CASSLYFGELFF. CDR3 DNA sequence: TGTGCCAGCAGCTTATACTTCGGGGAGCTGTTTTTT.

This clonotype was picked up many times. J is TRBJ1-1 and V is TRBV12-3 or TRBV12-4; the match to TRBD1 covers 8 bases. V lost 4 bases, J lost 4 bases, and 8 bases stayed unmatched. The CDR3 runs to 15 residues. The CDR3 spells CASSYITGGGTEAFF. CDR3 sequence (DNA): TGTGCCAGCAGTTATATTACAGGGGGGGGCACTGAAGCTTTCTTT.

The table lists this clonotype with a few counts. This chain links TRBV11-2 with TRBJ1-6; 7 positions match TRBD1. CDR3 size: 13 residues. Trimming cost V 5 bases and J 8 bases; bases outside gene matches: 3. The germline V gene encodes CDR1 SGHAT and CDR2 FQNNGV. CDR3 loop: CASSGDRDSPLHF. The DNA of the CDR3 is TGTGCCAGCAGCGGGGACAGAGATTCACCCCTCCACTTT.

This clonotype was counted many times. Written as DNA, the CDR3 is TGCAGCTGTAGCGGGGGATTACAAGAGACCCAGTACTTC. This encodes CSCSGGLQETQYF. The chain uses TRBV29-1 and TRBJ2-5; 9 bases fit TRBD2. The V segment lost 8 bases and the J segment 2 bases; nucleotides outside the gene matches: 6. The CDR3 totals 13 residues. Per the germline V gene, CDR1 is SQVTM and CDR2 is ANQGSEA.

This clonotype came up many times. The rearrangement links TRBV7-9 to TRBJ2-3; TRBD1 is a possible D gene (5 bases). The ends were cut back, 5 bases at V and 2 bases at J, with 17 bases in the middle. CDR3 size: 16 residues. Germline V gene lookup returns CDR1 SEHNR and CDR2 FQNEAQ (reference sequence). In DNA form, the CDR3 reads TGTGCCAGCAGCCTCCCCGACAGACAAATCACAGATACGCAGTATTTT. As protein: CASSLPDRQITDTQYF.

This clonotype was seen only a few times. V and J are TRBV5-6 and TRBJ1-4; TRBD1 agrees at 10 bases. The germline gives CDR1 SGHDT, CDR2 YYEEEE. V was pared by 4 bases and J by 8 bases, with 11 bases of the junction left unmatched. The CDR3 extends over 16 amino acids. Here the CDR3 reads CASSDGTGDWSEKLFF. CDR3 nucleotide sequence: TGTGCCAGCAGCGACGGGACAGGGGATTGGAGCGAAAAACTGTTTTTT.

In this sample, this clonotype turned up a few times. The chain links TRBV29-1 to TRBJ2-7, with 8 positions matching TRBD1. CDR3 length equals 14 residues. Germline values: CDR1 SQVTM, CDR2 ANQGSEA. J was trimmed by 1 base and V by 0 bases; bases with no gene match: 2. The CDR3 nucleotides are TGCAGCGTTGAAGATGACAGGGGTTCCTACGAGCAGTACTTC. It encodes CSVEDDRGSYEQYF.

This clonotype was observed many times. This chain uses TRBV20-1 with TRBJ2-7, with 11 nucleotides matching TRBD1. The J segment lost 4 bases and the V segment lost 5 bases, leaving 7 bases of the junction unmatched. The CDR3 has 14 amino acids. In germline, CDR1 is DFQATT, CDR2 SNEGSKA (reference sequence). Here the CDR3 reads CSAGGTGGNYEQYF. CDR3 nucleotides: TGCAGTGCTGGTGGGACAGGGGGTAATTACGAGCAGTACTTC.

This clonotype was counted at least ten times. This chain connects TRBV11-1 to TRBJ1-1; D gene unclear. The CDR3 covers 13 residues. Germline CDR1 and CDR2: SGHAT and FQDESV (reference sequence). Deletions cut 3 bases from V and 2 bases from J, with 7 bases between. The CDR3 region is CASSFGSNTEAFF. In DNA form, the CDR3 reads TGTGCCAGCAGCTTCGGAAGTAACACTGAAGCTTTCTTT.

This clonotype was seen a handful of times. The chain recombines TRBV12-3 or TRBV12-4 with TRBJ2-5; TRBD1 matches at 8 bases. The V gene end was trimmed by 4 bases and the J gene end by 1 base; junction bases not matched to a gene: 2. The CDR3 contains 14 residues. Here the CDR3 reads CASSSQGAQETQYF. CDR3 nucleotides: TGTGCCAGCAGTTCTCAGGGGGCCCAAGAGACCCAGTACTTC.

This clonotype came up many times. The chain employs TRBV5-1 and TRBJ2-1; 9 bases are a match to TRBD2. Germline loops: CDR1 SGHRS, CDR2 YFSETQ. This CDR3 spans 15 amino acids. With 3 bases clipped from V and 3 bases from J, the junction kept 4 bases outside the gene matches. The CDR3 bases are TGCGCCAGCAGCTCAATAGCGGGGGTCTACAATGAGCAGTTCTTC. Encoded protein: CASSSIAGVYNEQFF.

V gene TRBV20-1 combines with J gene TRBJ2-3; D call uncertain. Trimming removed 0 bases at V and 1 base at J, with 23 bases between. CDR1 and CDR2 from the germline V gene are DFQATT and SNEGSKA (reference sequence). The CDR3 is 19 amino acids. The CDR3 loop is CSARDKRLGPIPGTDTQYF. Written as DNA, the CDR3 is TGCAGTGCTAGAGATAAGCGTTTAGGCCCTATCCCCGGCACAGATACGCAGTATTTT.

This clonotype was recorded a few times. This chain joins TRBV3-1 and TRBJ2-2; unclear D gene. Germline loops: CDR1 LGHDT, CDR2 YNNKEL (reference sequence). The CDR3 extends over 16 amino acids. Trimming took off 4 bases at V and 6 bases at J, with 18 bases between the two ends. Written as DNA, the CDR3 is TGTGCCAGCAGCCCCTGGACCGCCGGCCCCGCCGGGGAGCTGTTTTTT. Its protein is CASSPWTAGPAGELFF.

This clonotype was observed a handful of times. The rearrangement links TRBV2 to TRBJ1-5, with 10 bases identical to TRBD1. The J segment lost 6 bases and the V segment lost 6 bases, leaving 14 bases of the junction unmatched. The CDR3 covers 17 residues. Germline CDR1 and CDR2: SNHLY and FYNNEI. CDR3: CASSPRRQTGGFQPQHF. The DNA of the CDR3 is TGTGCCAGCAGCCCCCGGAGACAGACAGGGGGCTTTCAGCCCCAGCATTTT.

The rearrangement links TRBV29-1 to TRBJ2-7; TRBD2 matches at 9 bases. Germline trimming cut 7 bases from V and 3 bases from J; bases unmatched to any gene: 7. This CDR3 region has 13 residues. Germline-derived CDR1 and CDR2 are SQVTM and ANQGSEA. Here the CDR3 DNA reads TGCAGCGCCTCTAGCGGGGATCGCTACGAGCAGTACTTC. It translates to CSASSGDRYEQYF.

The V gene is TRBV6-2 or TRBV6-3, the J gene TRBJ1-5; TRBD1 matches at 7 bases. With V trimmed by 5 bases and J by 5 bases, 6 bases remained unmatched. CDR3 length: 14 residues. The germline V gene has CDR1 MNHEY and CDR2 SVGEGT. CDR3 residues: CASSVQGEYQPQHF. DNA of the CDR3: TGTGCCAGCAGTGTCCAGGGGGAATATCAGCCCCAGCATTTT.

This clonotype was picked up a small number of times. This chain connects TRBV5-1 to TRBJ1-6; D gene uncertain. Per the germline V gene, CDR1 is SGHRS and CDR2 is YFSETQ. V lost 0 bases and J lost 7, with 11 bases in between. This CDR3 has 15 amino acids. The chain's CDR3 is CASSLGGAGNSPLHF. Here the CDR3 DNA reads TGCGCCAGCAGCTTGGGGGGTGCGGGGAATTCACCCCTCCACTTT.

This clonotype showed up just a few times. CDR3 protein: CSARDRTGGSYNEQFF. The CDR3 DNA reads TGCAGTGCTAGAGATCGGACGGGGGGATCCTACAATGAGCAGTTCTTC. This chain links TRBV20-1 with TRBJ2-1; TRBD2 aligns across 7 bases. The CDR3 runs 16 residues. The germline V gene encodes CDR1 DFQATT and CDR2 SNEGSKA (reference sequence). V shed 0 bases and J 1 base; nucleotides not matched to a gene: 6.

This clonotype was observed at least ten times. V gene TRBV5-1 combines with J gene TRBJ2-3; D not certain. V was pared by 0 bases and J by 0 bases, with 8 bases between. CDR3 length equals 15 residues. Germline CDR1 SGHRS, CDR2 YFSETQ. CDR3 amino acids: CASSLGARSTDTQYF. Written as DNA, the CDR3 is TGCGCCAGCAGCTTGGGGGCACGGAGCACAGATACGCAGTATTTT.